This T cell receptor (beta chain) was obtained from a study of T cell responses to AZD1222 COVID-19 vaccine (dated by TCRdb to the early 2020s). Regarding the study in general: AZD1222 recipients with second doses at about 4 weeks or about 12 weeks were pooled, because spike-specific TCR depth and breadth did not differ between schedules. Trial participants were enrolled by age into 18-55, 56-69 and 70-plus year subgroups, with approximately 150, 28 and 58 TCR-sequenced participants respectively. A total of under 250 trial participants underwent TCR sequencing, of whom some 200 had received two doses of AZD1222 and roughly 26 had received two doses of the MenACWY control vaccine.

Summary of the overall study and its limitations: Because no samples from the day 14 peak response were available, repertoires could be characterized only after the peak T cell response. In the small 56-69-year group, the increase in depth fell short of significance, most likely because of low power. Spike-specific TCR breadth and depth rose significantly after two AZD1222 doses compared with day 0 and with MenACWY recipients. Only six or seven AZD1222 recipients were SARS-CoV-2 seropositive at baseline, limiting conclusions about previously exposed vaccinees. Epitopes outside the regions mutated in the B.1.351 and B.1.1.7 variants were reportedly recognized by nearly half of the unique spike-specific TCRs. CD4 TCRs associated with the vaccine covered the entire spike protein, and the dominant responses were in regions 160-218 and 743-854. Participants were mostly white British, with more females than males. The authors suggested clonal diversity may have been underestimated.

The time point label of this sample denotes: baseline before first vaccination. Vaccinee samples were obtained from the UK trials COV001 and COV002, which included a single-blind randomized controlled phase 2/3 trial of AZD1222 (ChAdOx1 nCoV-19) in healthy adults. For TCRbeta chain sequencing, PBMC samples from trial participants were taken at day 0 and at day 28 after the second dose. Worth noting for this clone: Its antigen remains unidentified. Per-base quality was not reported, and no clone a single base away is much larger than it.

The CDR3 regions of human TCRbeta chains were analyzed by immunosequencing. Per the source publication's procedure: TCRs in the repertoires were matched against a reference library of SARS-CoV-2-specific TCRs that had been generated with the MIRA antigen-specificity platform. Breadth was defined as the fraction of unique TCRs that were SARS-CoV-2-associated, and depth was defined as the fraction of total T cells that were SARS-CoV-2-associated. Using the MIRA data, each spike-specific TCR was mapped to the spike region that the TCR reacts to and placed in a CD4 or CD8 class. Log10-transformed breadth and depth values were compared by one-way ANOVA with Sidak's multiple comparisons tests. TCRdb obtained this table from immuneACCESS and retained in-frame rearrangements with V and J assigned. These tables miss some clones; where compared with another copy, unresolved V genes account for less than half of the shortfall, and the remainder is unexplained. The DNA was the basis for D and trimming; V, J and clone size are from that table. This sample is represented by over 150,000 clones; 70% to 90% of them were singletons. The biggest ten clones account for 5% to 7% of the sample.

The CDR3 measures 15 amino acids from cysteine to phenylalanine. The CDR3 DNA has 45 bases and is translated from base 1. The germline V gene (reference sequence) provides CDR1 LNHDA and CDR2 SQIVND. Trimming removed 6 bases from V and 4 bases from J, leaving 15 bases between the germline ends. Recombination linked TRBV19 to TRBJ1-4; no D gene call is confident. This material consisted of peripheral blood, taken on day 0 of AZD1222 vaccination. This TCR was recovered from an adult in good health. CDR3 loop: CASSAIGKVNEKLFF. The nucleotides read TGTGCCAGTAGCGCCATTGGGAAAGTTAATGAAAAACTGTTTTTT.